The 14 T cell receptor beta chains below were found in one sample sequenced in a study of T cell clonality in common variable immunodeficiency. Repertoires were generated with immunoSEQ multiplex PCR, while TCRdb's copy carries only in-frame clones and drops some. The profile covers 50,000 to 60,000 clones, none occurring a single time. The source material was peripheral blood mononuclear cells. The source of these receptors is a person aged 18 to 75 in good health.

This clone showed up many times. The read finishes 3 residues shy of the CDR3 end, and the germline J gene is used to complete it. The genes are TRBV30 and TRBJ1-3; TRBD1 matches 7 bases. The germline V gene encodes CDR1 GTSNPN and CDR2 SVGIG (reference sequence). This CDR3 has 15 residues. The V and J ends lost 1 base and 1 base, in that order; junction bases with no gene match: 4. The CDR3 bases that were read are TGTGCCTGGAGTGGGCCGACAGGGTCTGGAAACACC. This encodes CAWSGPTGSGNT. The entire CDR3 reads CAWSGPTGSGNTIYF.

This clone has a count of ten or more. Coverage ceases 3 residues before the CDR3 finishes, and the germline J gene fills in the end. The rearrangement joins TRBV19 to TRBJ1-1; the match to TRBD1 covers 9 bases. V shed 6 bases and J 4 bases; nucleotides not matched to a gene: 9. Germline V CDR1 and CDR2: LNHDA, SQIVND (reference sequence). The CDR3 length is 15 residues. CDR3 region: CASRDRGISFTEAFF. Partial CDR3 DNA: TGTGCCAGTAGGGACAGGGGAATTTCGTTCACTGAA.

Ten or more counts support this clone. Sequencing ends 3 residues short of the CDR3 end; the germline J gene provides the rest. The chain is built from TRBV7-2 and TRBJ1-1; 8 bases line up with TRBD1. V lost 6 bases and J lost 2; bases outside the gene matches: 8. This CDR3 contains 15 residues. CDR1 and CDR2 from the germline V gene are SGHTA and FQGNSA. Here the CDR3 reads CASRVPGGSNTEAFF. The part of the CDR3 DNA that was read is TGTGCCAGCAGGGTCCCAGGGGGCAGCAACACTGAA.

At least ten counts were recorded for this clone. From the germline J gene comes the end of the CDR3, since the read stops 3 residues before it. The chain links TRBV7-9 to TRBJ2-7; TRBD1 agrees at 8 bases. With 7 bases clipped from V and 3 bases from J, the junction kept 11 bases outside the gene matches. The germline CDR1 and CDR2 sequences are SEHNR and FQNEAQ (reference sequence). The CDR3 has 15 amino acids. CDR3 amino acids: CASTSYPGTGYEQYF. The sequenced CDR3 bases are TGTGCCAGCACCTCCTACCCCGGGACAGGCTACGAG.

This clone was detected ten times or more. The read terminates 3 residues before the CDR3 end, so the remaining end is supplied by the germline J gene. The J gene is TRBJ1-1, the V gene TRBV20-1, with D perhaps TRBD1 (6 bases). Germline CDR1 DFQATT, CDR2 SNEGSKA (reference sequence). This CDR3 spans 13 amino acids. V shed 8 bases and J shed 0 bases, with 13 bases lying between them. The CDR3 reads CSSPGHMNTEAFF. The part of the CDR3 DNA that was read is TGCAGTTCACCGGGACACATGAACACTGAA.

On this clone itself: The read gets to within 3 residues of the CDR3 end, and the germline J gene fills in the rest. The rearrangement links TRBV19 to TRBJ2-4; D is ambiguous. Germline V gene data show CDR1 as LNHDA and CDR2 as SQIVND (reference sequence). This CDR3 is 14 amino acids long. CDR3 in amino acids: CASSTQARNQPQYF. The DNA read from the CDR3 is TGTGCCAGTAGTACGCAGGCTCGCAATCAGCCT.

This clone showed up many times. The CDR3 end is not reached by the read, which stops 3 residues before it; the germline J gene fills it in. This chain joins TRBV2 and TRBJ2-1, with a possible D match to TRBD2 (6 bases). CDR3 length: 13 amino acids. V dropped 7 bases and J dropped 6 bases, with 13 bases sitting between them. The germline CDR1 and CDR2 sequences are SNHLY and FYNNEI. CDR3 DNA, as far as it was read: TGTGCCAGCACCCTGACTAGTACCAATGAG. Protein product: CASTLTSTNE. The full CDR3 reads CASTLTSTNEQFF.

This clone was seen many times. The read comes to an end 3 residues before the CDR3 does, leaving the germline J gene to fill in the end. This rearrangement joins TRBV6-2 or TRBV6-3 to TRBJ2-2; D perhaps matches TRBD2 (5 bases). The CDR3 is 13 amino acids. Looked up from germline, CDR1 is MNHEY and CDR2 is SVGEGT. CDR3 loop: CASSYSPGVPLFF. The sequenced CDR3 bases are TGTGCCAGCAGTTACTCCCCCGGGGTACCG.

This clone was recorded many times. The CDR3 is cut off 3 residues early in the read; its end comes from the germline J gene. V gene TRBV20-1 combines with J gene TRBJ1-5, with TRBD1 identical over 8 bases. Germline CDR1 DFQATT, CDR2 SNEGSKA (reference sequence). This CDR3 comprises 16 residues. V shed 3 bases, J shed 7 bases, and the junction held 14 bases outside the gene matches. The CDR3 bases that were read are TGCAGTGCTAGCGATTACAGGGGGGGGGTCGGGCAGCCC. This translates into CSASDYRGGVGQP. The entire CDR3 sequence reads CSASDYRGGVGQPQHF.

Ten or more counts support this clone. With the read ending 3 residues before the CDR3 end, the germline J gene is used to fill in that end. The V and J genes are TRBV7-9 and TRBJ2-4; 7 nucleotides match TRBD2. J gave up 0 bases and V 8 bases, and 4 bases lay outside the gene matches. The germline V gene encodes CDR1 SEHNR and CDR2 FQNEAQ (reference sequence). The CDR3 contains 14 residues. The CDR3 bases that were read are TGTGCCAGCGGGGTAGCGGGAGCCAAAAACATT. Its translation is CASGVAGAKNI. The entire CDR3 protein is CASGVAGAKNIQYF.

This clone was detected ten times or more. A junction end diverges from the germline sequence, so it may reflect a read error. The missing CDR3 end, 3 residues past where the read stops, is filled in from the germline J gene. The V call is TRBV4-2, the J call TRBJ1-3; D gene uncertain. The CDR3 totals 13 residues. The germline gives CDR1 LGHNA, CDR2 YNFKEQ. CDR3 DNA (partial): TGCGCCAGCAGCCAAGATGCGGGAAACACC. Amino acids: CASSQDAGNT. The full CDR3 protein reads CASSQDAGNTIYF.

This clone was found a few times. The read falls 3 residues short of the CDR3 end, and the missing part is taken from the germline J gene. The rearrangement links TRBV7-9 to TRBJ1-2, with 7 bases fitting TRBD1. This CDR3 is built from 13 residues. Germline V gene sequence: CDR1 SEHNR, CDR2 FQNEAQ (reference sequence). The CDR3 bases that were read are TGTGCCAGCAGCCCGGGACAGTCCTACGAC. This translates into CASSPGQSYD. The whole CDR3 is CASSPGQSYDYTF. Variable domain in full (rest from reference TRBV7-9 and TRBJ1-2): DTGVSQNPRHKITKRGQNVTFRCDPISEHNRLYWYRQTLGQGPEFLTYFQNEAQLEKSRLLSDRFSAERPKGSFSTLEIQRTEQGDSAMYLCASSPGQSYDYTFGSGTRLTVV.

The sample holds a few counts of this clone. With the read ending 3 residues before the CDR3 end, the germline J gene is used to fill in that end. This chain uses TRBV7-9 with TRBJ1-2; D gene ambiguous. This CDR3 contains 11 residues. CDR1 is SEHNR and CDR2 is FQNEAQ in the germline V gene (reference sequence). The CDR3 DNA, read in part, is TGTGCCAGCAGCTCTGACTACGAC. It specifies CASSSDYD. The entire CDR3 reads CASSSDYDYTF.

This clone was picked up many times. The CDR3 bases that were read are TGTGCCAGCAGCTTAGCCGGGGACAGGGGGAATGAG. This encodes CASSLAGDRGNE. The full-length CDR3 reads as CASSLAGDRGNEQFF. The chain joins TRBV7-9 to TRBJ2-1; 11 nucleotides match TRBD1. The CDR3 end lies 3 residues beyond the end of the read and is filled in from the germline J gene. Trimming at V came to 0 bases and at J to 7 bases, leaving 2 bases not matched to a gene. CDR1 and CDR2 (germline): SEHNR, FQNEAQ (reference sequence). This CDR3 has 15 residues.